This T cell receptor (beta chain) emerged from a study of identical twins. Germline CDR1 and CDR2: MNHEY and SVGAGI. Trimming cost V 0 bases and J 6 bases, with 11 bases left between them. The CDR3 has 15 residues. Study-wide findings and caveats: Instead of following the same donors, the conclusions were based on cross-sectional statistical analysis. Researchers reported weaker excess twin sharing in beta out-of-frame sequences. Whereas memory repertoires showed no such difference, abundant cord blood beta clonotypes carried fewer insertions.

This clonotype was found a few times. The antigen remains unidentified. TCRdb processed the 5' RACE reads anew with MiXCR; each CDR3 protein has one entry. The table includes around 470,000 distinct CDR3 sequences, about 14% detected once. This same sample was also part of a study on yellow fever vaccine responses in identical twins.

The chain links TRBV6-5 to TRBJ2-2; D remains unclear. Sequencing was performed on CD4+ T cells sorted from blood. The clonotype comes from a woman aged 18 to 35 in good health. CDR3: CASSYSRQQPGELFF. The CDR3 DNA follows: TGTGCCAGCAGTTACTCGCGCCAGCAGCCCGGGGAGCTGTTTTTT.